The 28 T cell receptor beta chains presented below share a single source sample, sequenced in a study of T cells in Graves' hyperthyroidism and ophthalmopathy. Amplification of TCR beta CDR3 regions used RNA as the template. In the first-round RT-PCR of the TCR CDR3, the HTBI primer set was used. A single record per CDR3 protein comes from TCRdb applying MiXCR to the multiplex PCR reads. Of more than 450,000 distinct CDR3 sequences listed, about 20% are singletons. The sample comprised blood. Receptor source: a man aged 35 to 55 with Graves' ophthalmopathy.

In this sample, this clonotype turned up a few times. V gene TRBV9 combines with J gene TRBJ2-2; D might be TRBD2 (6 bases). V was trimmed by 2 bases and J by 3 bases, leaving 8 bases between them. CDR1 and CDR2 from the germline V gene are SGDLS and YYNGEE. The length of the CDR3 is 14 residues. Here the CDR3 reads CASSVGGYTGELFF. The CDR3, as DNA: TGTGCCAGCAGCGTGGGGGGTTACACCGGGGAGCTGTTTTTT.

V is TRBV20-1 and J is TRBJ2-1, with 9 bases matching TRBD2. V was pared by 1 base and J by 4 bases, with 5 bases of the junction left unmatched. CDR1 DFQATT and CDR2 SNEGSKA come from the germline V gene (reference sequence). The CDR3 spans 15 residues. In DNA form, the CDR3 reads TGCAGTGCTAGAGTGGCTAGCGGGAAATACAATGAGCAGTTCTTC. This gives the protein CSARVASGKYNEQFF.

V usage is TRBV12-3 or TRBV12-4 and J usage is TRBJ2-1, with D unresolved. V gave up 5 bases and J gave up 5 bases, with 13 bases separating them. The CDR3 runs to 14 residues. The CDR3 region is CASSPPGRHNEQFF. Here the CDR3 DNA reads TGTGCCAGCAGTCCTCCTGGACGCCACAATGAGCAGTTCTTC.

The chain links TRBV18 to TRBJ2-7; D possibly uses TRBD1 or TRBD2 (5 bases each). Germline V CDR1 and CDR2: KGHSH, LQKENI. Trimming shortened V by 4 bases and J by 0 bases, and 13 bases separated the two germline ends. CDR3 length: 15 residues. CDR3 nucleotides: TGTGCCAGCTCACTCGGGACGGCAAGCTCCTACGAGCAGTACTTC. Encoded protein: CASSLGTASSYEQYF.

This clonotype was detected ten times or more. The J gene is TRBJ1-5, the V gene TRBV20-1; no clear D. V was clipped by 2 bases and J by 2 bases, with 10 bases between them. CDR1 is DFQATT, CDR2 SNEGSKA, per germline (reference sequence). The CDR3 extends over 14 amino acids. This CDR3 reads CSARSPQGNQPQHF. The CDR3 coding sequence is TGCAGTGCTAGATCCCCCCAGGGCAATCAGCCCCAGCATTTT.

In the case of this clonotype: One end of the junction does not line up with germline, which may come from a read error. The chain combines TRBV20-1 with TRBJ1-6, with D unclear. The CDR3 extends over 12 amino acids. The germline V gene encodes CDR1 DFQATT and CDR2 SNEGSKA (reference sequence). CDR3 loop: CSASNGVSPLHF. The CDR3 region has the DNA TGCAGTGCTAGTAATGGGGTTTCACCCCTTCACTTT.

This rearrangement joins TRBV5-1 to TRBJ2-7, with 8 bases identical to TRBD1. Germline CDR1 is SGHRS and CDR2 is YFSETQ. This CDR3 spans 14 amino acids. V was pared by 1 base and J by 5 bases, with 5 bases of the junction left unmatched. CDR3 bases: TGCGCCAGCAGCTTGTACAGGGGGAGCGACGAGCAGTACTTC. Translating it yields CASSLYRGSDEQYF.

This clonotype was picked up a small number of times. The chain has TRBV11-2 and TRBJ2-2; 8 nucleotides match TRBD1. There are 15 residues in the CDR3. Trimming took 5 bases from V and 5 from J; bases not matched to a gene: 7. CDR1 and CDR2 from the germline V gene are SGHAT and FQNNGV. In DNA form, the CDR3 reads TGTGCCAGCAGCAGTGACAGGGGTAAAACCGGGGAGCTGTTTTTT. The encoded protein is CASSSDRGKTGELFF.

This rearrangement joins TRBV5-1 to TRBJ2-1; 10 bases map to TRBD1. The CDR3 totals 17 residues. The junction had 8 bases not matched to a gene; V was cut back by 0 bases and J by 5 bases. Germline CDR1 reads SGHRS; CDR2 reads YFSETQ. The CDR3 nucleotides are TGCGCCAGCAGCTTGGGGCCGGGACAGGGGTCCCACAATGAGCAGTTCTTC. Protein product: CASSLGPGQGSHNEQFF.

This clonotype was seen repeatedly, ten times or more. In nucleotides, the CDR3 is TGTGCCAGCAACCTCGTGACAGGCATCGGGGAGCTGTTTTTT. Residues: CASNLVTGIGELFF. The chain combines TRBV11-2 with TRBJ2-2; D is perhaps TRBD1 (6 bases). The CDR3 sequence is 14 residues long. The germline V and J ends were trimmed by 7 bases and 7 bases, with 16 bases remaining between them. Germline lookup yields CDR1 SGHAT and CDR2 FQNNGV.

The chain recombines TRBV6-1 with TRBJ2-5; no firm D call. The V gene lost 5 bases and the J gene lost 3 bases, with 10 bases spanning the gap. CDR1 is MNHNS, CDR2 SASEGT, per germline. The CDR3 totals 13 residues. The CDR3 nucleotides read TGTGCCAGCAGTTATCAAGAAAAAGAGACCCAGTACTTC. This translates into CASSYQEKETQYF.

The chain is built from TRBV6-1 and TRBJ1-3; D is undetermined. V lost 7 bases and J lost 3, with 4 bases in between. The V gene's germline CDR1 is MNHNS and CDR2 SASEGT. The CDR3 consists of 11 residues. The CDR3 protein is CASILGNTIYF. CDR3 nucleotide sequence: TGTGCCAGCATCCTTGGAAACACCATATATTTT.

This chain uses TRBV9 with TRBJ1-2; D is undetermined. This CDR3 has 13 amino acids. Per the germline V gene, CDR1 is SGDLS and CDR2 is YYNGEE. V was pared by 4 bases and J by 4 bases, with 11 bases between. CDR3 in amino acids: CASSQAGSYGYTF. In DNA form, the CDR3 reads TGTGCCAGCAGCCAGGCAGGTAGCTATGGCTACACCTTC.

This clonotype was recorded a few times. The chain recombines TRBV4-1 with TRBJ2-5; 8 bases match TRBD2. Trimming removed 1 base from V and 2 bases from J; junction bases left unmatched: 6. The CDR3 has 16 residues. Germline CDR1 is MGHRA and CDR2 is YSYEKL. The CDR3: CASSQGGGRSQETQYF. The CDR3 region has the DNA TGCGCCAGCAGCCAAGGCGGGGGGAGATCACAAGAGACCCAGTACTTC.

The rearrangement links TRBV4-1 to TRBJ2-5; 9 positions match TRBD2. There are 18 residues in the CDR3. Germline V gene data show CDR1 as MGHRA and CDR2 as YSYEKL. The trim removed 4 bases at V and 0 bases at J, leaving 12 bases unmatched. The CDR3 region is CASSPPGLAAPYQETQYF. In nucleotides, the CDR3 is TGCGCCAGCAGCCCCCCGGGACTAGCAGCCCCGTACCAAGAGACCCAGTACTTC.

In its sample, this clonotype was seen a few times. The V and J genes are TRBV6-1 and TRBJ2-6, with D possibly being TRBD2 (7 bases). Per the germline V gene, CDR1 is MNHNS and CDR2 is SASEGT. Trimming left V 7 bases short and J 4 bases short, with 14 bases between. CDR3 size: 15 residues. CDR3 DNA sequence: TGTGCCAGCAACGGGGGGCGAGGAGGGGCCAACGTCCTGACTTTC. It encodes CASNGGRGGANVLTF.

Comments on this clonotype: One junction end disagrees with the germline gene, perhaps due to a read error. The V gene is TRBV12-3 or TRBV12-4, the J gene TRBJ2-1; 9 bases are shared with TRBD1. The length of the CDR3 is 14 residues. CDR3 region: CASILGQGLNEQIF. CDR3 DNA sequence: TGTGCCAGCATACTGGGACAGGGCTTGAATGAGCAGATCTTC.

This clonotype occurred a few times. This chain links TRBV6-1 with TRBJ2-1; 8 nucleotides align to TRBD2. Trimming took 0 bases from V and 10 from J; bases not matched to a gene: 8. In germline, CDR1 is MNHNS, CDR2 SASEGT. The length of the CDR3 is 15 residues. In DNA, the CDR3 is TGTGCCAGCAGTGAAGCGCCGGGACTAGGAGACGAGCAGTTCTTC. Protein sequence: CASSEAPGLGDEQFF.

This clonotype showed up just a few times. This chain connects TRBV11-2 to TRBJ1-1, with a tentative D call TRBD1 (6 bases). The CDR3 loop spans 13 amino acids. CDR1 and CDR2 (germline): SGHAT, FQNNGV. The V end was cut by 5 bases, the J end by 6 bases, with 13 bases between. The CDR3 DNA reads TGTGCCAGCAGCCTCGGGACAAGAGCTGAAGCTTTCTTT. As protein: CASSLGTRAEAFF.

With respect to this clonotype: One base away lies a much larger clone, so this may be a sequencing read error. The V gene is TRBV3-1, the J gene TRBJ2-3, with 16 nucleotides matching TRBD2. This CDR3 is 18 amino acids long. Looked up from germline, CDR1 is LGHDT and CDR2 is YNNKEL (reference sequence). The DNA of the CDR3 is TGTGCCAGCAACCAAGGGACTAGCGGGGGGGCCGTGGCAGATACGCAGTATTTT. Translation: CASNQGTSGGAVADTQYF.

This clonotype was seen ten or more times. The gene calls are TRBV12-3 or TRBV12-4 and TRBJ2-1, with D maybe TRBD1 (5 bases). V lost 2 bases to trimming and J lost 10 bases, with 18 bases between them. The length of the CDR3 is 15 residues. DNA for the CDR3: TGTGCCAGCAGTTTACGCCAGCAGCAAACAGGCGAGCAGTTCTTC. It translates to CASSLRQQQTGEQFF.

The genes are TRBV11-2 and TRBJ1-5, with a possible D match to TRBD1 (5 bases). The CDR3 length is 14 residues. V was pared by 3 bases and J by 11 bases, with 17 bases between. Germline CDR1 is SGHAT and CDR2 is FQNNGV. This chain's CDR3 is CASSFRRGLSAQHF. In DNA, the CDR3 is TGTGCCAGCAGCTTTCGGCGGGGCCTATCAGCCCAGCATTTT. The full variable domain, in which reference TRBV11-2 and TRBJ1-5 provide the parts outside the CDR3, is EAGVAQSPRYKIIEKRQSVAFWCNPISGHATLYWYQQILGQGPKLLIQFQNNGVVDDSQLPKDRFSAERLKGVDSTLKIQPAKLEDSAVYLCASSFRRGLSAQHFGDGTRLSIL.

This clonotype has ten or more counts. The rearrangement joins TRBV7-9 to TRBJ2-1, with 9 bases that match TRBD2. V lost 5 bases, J lost 7 bases, and 12 bases stayed unmatched. Per the germline V gene, CDR1 is SEHNR and CDR2 is FQNEAQ (reference sequence). The CDR3 runs to 16 residues. The DNA for the CDR3 is TGTGCCAGCAGCCCGCCCTTGCGGGAGGGCCGGAATGAGCAGTTCTTC. As protein: CASSPPLREGRNEQFF.

There are many counts of this clonotype. The rearrangement links TRBV20-1 to TRBJ2-7; tentative D call: TRBD2 (7 bases). The V gene's germline CDR1 is DFQATT and CDR2 SNEGSKA (reference sequence). This CDR3 contains 13 residues. The V gene lost 6 bases and the J gene lost 0 bases, with 12 bases spanning the gap. CDR3 sequence: CSASGGHSYEQYF. In DNA form, the CDR3 reads TGCAGTGCATCGGGGGGCCACTCCTACGAGCAGTACTTC.

This clonotype was picked up a small number of times. The rearrangement links TRBV9 to TRBJ2-7, with D perhaps matching TRBD1 or TRBD2 (5 bases each). Trimming took off 2 bases at V and 4 bases at J, with 13 bases between the two ends. From germline, CDR1 is SGDLS and CDR2 YYNGEE. The CDR3 consists of 14 residues. The CDR3 DNA reads TGTGCCAGCAGCGTCTACCCCGAGGGGTACGAGCAGTACTTC. Amino acid sequence: CASSVYPEGYEQYF.

This clonotype was seen ten or more times. The CDR3 is CASSPGSGYTF. The CDR3 DNA is TGTGCCAGCAGCCCCGGGAGTGGCTACACCTTC. This rearrangement joins TRBV11-2 to TRBJ1-2, with D unresolved. The V gene lost 5 bases and the J gene lost 7 bases, with 8 bases spanning the gap. CDR3 size: 11 residues. The germline V gene has CDR1 SGHAT and CDR2 FQNNGV.

Worth noting for this clonotype: This sequence may be a read error, since a much larger clone differs from it by one base. The V call is TRBV10-3, the J call TRBJ2-7; TRBD2 matches at 13 bases. The CDR3 has 15 residues. The ends lost 11 bases at V and 4 bases at J; junction bases unmatched: 11. Germline V gives CDR1 ENHRY, CDR2 SYGVKD. The CDR3 DNA is TGTGCCTTCCAAAGGACTAGCGGGAGCGAGTACGAGCAGTACTTC. The encoded protein is CAFQRTSGSEYEQYF.

This clonotype was counted a few times. The gene calls are TRBV6-2 or TRBV6-3 and TRBJ2-6, with 9 bases that match TRBD1. The V segment lost 7 bases and the J segment 0 bases; nucleotides outside the gene matches: 7. The CDR3 is made up of 17 amino acids. In germline, CDR1 is MNHEY, CDR2 SVGEGT. CDR3 nucleotides: TGTGCCAGCATAAGGGACAGGGATAACTCTGGGGCCAACGTCCTGACTTTC. Amino acids: CASIRDRDNSGANVLTF.